This T cell receptor (beta chain) is from a study of blood T cell repertoires in COVID-19. In the study overall: The United States, Italy and Spain were the sources of the acute and convalescent COVID-19 samples. T cells, B-cell-depleted T cells, or PBMCs provided the cDNA or gDNA that served as material.

Germline CDR1 DFQATT, CDR2 SNEGSKA (reference sequence). Deletions cut 3 bases from V and 0 bases from J, with 17 bases between. This CDR3 is built from 16 residues. Using immunoSEQ multiplex PCR, the repertoire was profiled, and TCRdb retains in-frame clones only, with some absent. The repertoire holds about 220,000 clones, with roughly 83% as singletons. The chain couples TRBV20-1 to TRBJ1-1; D is uncertain. The sequence derives from a woman between 40 and 50 years old with acute COVID-19. The sequenced sample consisted of PBMCs or T cells enriched from blood (not recorded which). CDR3: CSASSLDEGMNTEAFF. Written as DNA, the CDR3 is TGCAGTGCTAGTAGTTTGGACGAGGGCATGAACACTGAAGCTTTCTTT.